A selection of T cell receptor beta chains follows, all from one sample in a study of molecular identifiers for immune sequencing clone quantification. One entry per CDR3 protein results from TCRdb running MiXCR on the PCR reads. The profile covers hundreds of thousands of distinct CDR3 sequences, with 24% appearing a single time and about 0.7% taken by the ten largest. The sequencing input was naive CD8+ T cells from blood, with Jurkat cell RNA spiked in. Source of these receptors: a human donor in good health. Some libraries in this study had Jurkat cell RNA spiked in. Each CDR3 is given without its conserved first and last residue. The D gene is left open where the match is weak. Some rows have no size entry. The others give once, few or many, or a class for an expanded clone.

many,TRBJ1-1,NA,TRBV14,ASSQDIVRGRGTEAF
many,TRBJ1-1,NA,TRBV20-1,SGLAGDYTEAF
many,TRBJ1-1,NA,TRBV29-1,SVEKRGQDKNTEAF
NA,TRBJ2-1,NA,TRBV24-1,ATSAGRGPDNEQF
NA,TRBJ1-2,NA,TRBV12-3/TRBV12-4,ASSLEAVNSYT
NA,TRBJ2-7,TRBD2,TRBV11-2,ASSSTPGNSGRAYEQY
NA,TRBJ2-1,NA,TRBV13,ASSLKGGPDYNEQF
NA,TRBJ1-4,NA,TRBV4-1,ASSQVVGGSKATNEKLF
many,TRBJ2-1,TRBD2,TRBV9,ASSAIIAGGFGNEQF
many,TRBJ2-3,TRBD1,TRBV28,ASSLGGRGLDTDTQY
few,TRBJ2-2,NA,TRBV7-6,ASSVGTTDHGELF
few,TRBJ1-2,TRBD1,TRBV20-1,SAGARDRGSHGYT
many,TRBJ2-1,NA,TRBV27,ASRGRGQF
NA,TRBJ2-3,NA,TRBV23-1,ASSQLSGSTDTLY
once,TRBJ2-1,NA,TRBV20-1,SARVQGSSYNEQF
NA,TRBJ2-5,NA,TRBV3-1,ASSQDAGWQETQY
NA,TRBJ1-1,NA,TRBV29-1,SAWTQGAEAF
few,TRBJ2-5,NA,TRBV11-2,ASSSMTGTETQY
few,TRBJ2-3,TRBD1,TRBV12-3/TRBV12-4,ASSRQGTDTQY
many,TRBJ1-5,NA,TRBV6-6,ASSYLPSKDQPQH
few,TRBJ2-3,TRBD2,TRBV19,ASSIVSGGTDTQY
few,TRBJ1-5,TRBD1,TRBV30,AWSEGTGGDQPQH
NA,TRBJ2-1,TRBD2,TRBV20-1,SACSGGGPSSEQF
many,TRBJ2-6,NA,TRBV7-9,ASSLGSSGANVLT
NA,TRBJ1-1,NA,TRBV6-2/TRBV6-3,ASSYPDSNPIAEAF
NA,TRBJ2-3,TRBD2,TRBV12-3/TRBV12-4,ASSRLAAGPTDTQY
NA,TRBJ2-7,TRBD1,TRBV7-9,ASSSTGNPYEQY
many,TRBJ2-5,NA,TRBV5-1,ASSLELGLETQY
many,TRBJ2-6,NA,TRBV14,ASSQVFGSGANVLT
many,TRBJ2-5,NA,TRBV20-1,SARVAFQETQY
few,TRBJ2-3,NA,TRBV18,ASSPSPPGEYSDTQY
NA,TRBJ2-1,NA,TRBV7-9,ASSLSRTYNEQF
NA,TRBJ2-7,TRBD1,TRBV9,ASSVAGTASSYEQY
NA,TRBJ2-7,NA,TRBV27,ASSPQHVQGTYEQY
NA,TRBJ2-3,NA,TRBV12-3/TRBV12-4,ASSIRAYYDTQY
many,TRBJ2-7,TRBD1,TRBV6-2/TRBV6-3,ASSYRQGSDEQY
many,TRBJ1-5,NA,TRBV7-9,ASGTSGNQPQH
NA,TRBJ2-3,NA,TRBV7-9,ASSPPGSLADTQN
few,TRBJ2-4,TRBD2,TRBV4-3,ASSQDLEGSGRYIQY
few,TRBJ2-3,NA,TRBV19,ASSMEGASGGTDTQY
many,TRBJ2-5,NA,TRBV15,ATSRVRGQETQY
many,TRBJ2-7,TRBD1,TRBV28,ASSSDRAYEQY
few,TRBJ2-3,NA,TRBV11-2,ASTSLRDAESTDTQY